The T cell receptor (beta chain) under discussion was sequenced for a study of cytomegalovirus exposure and HLA in healthy donors. It was with 60 Vbeta and 13 Jbeta primers that the PCR ran. The authors' processing: Later work found 65 million to 90 million unique TCR beta chains, with 9.5 million to 11 million shared. Repertoires were generated with immunoSEQ multiplex PCR, while TCRdb's copy carries only in-frame clones and drops some. For V, J and clone size, that table is used; D and trimming come from the DNA. The sample gives 250,000 or so clones, 70% to 90% of which show up once; over 1% is in the top ten. Unmatched junction bases numbered 14, after V lost 7 bases and J lost 6 bases. Germline V gene data show CDR1 as MDHEN and CDR2 as SYDVKM. CDR3 length: 16 residues.

V and J are TRBV28 and TRBJ2-1; 8 bases are shared with TRBD2. The sequence came from a human donor in good health. Sequenced: PBMCs. CDR3 protein: CASTTLGAGESNEQFF. The CDR3 DNA reads as TGTGCCAGCACCACCCTGGGAGCGGGAGAGTCCAATGAGCAGTTCTTC.